Below are 30 T cell receptor beta chains sequenced from a single sample in a study of T cells in localized non-small cell lung cancer. Assay: immunoSEQ multiplex PCR; the TCRdb copy retains only in-frame clones and omits some. The sample includes 20,000 to 25,000 clones, about 89% seen only once; the top ten take roughly 23%. The specimen was peripheral blood, collected before any cancer treatment. These receptors all stem from a man aged 35 to 70 with stage I squamous cell lung carcinoma.

The chain is built from TRBV7-2 and TRBJ2-5; 13 bases map to TRBD2. With V trimmed by 3 bases and J by 6 bases, 1 base remained unmatched. The CDR3 runs 14 residues. The germline CDR1 and CDR2 sequences are SGHTA and FQGNSA. As DNA, the CDR3 is TGTGCCAGCAGCTTGACTAGCGGGGGGAAGACCCAGTACTTC. Translated, it gives CASSLTSGGKTQYF.

This chain joins TRBV18 and TRBJ2-5; 8 bases are shared with TRBD2. The CDR3 has 19 residues. Germline V gives CDR1 KGHSH, CDR2 LQKENI. J lost 6 bases, V lost 4 bases, and 22 bases had no gene match. Written as DNA, the CDR3 is TGTGCCAGCTCACTTACGTCGTTAGCGGGACCAAGAACAACACAGACCCAGTACTTC. It codes for CASSLTSLAGPRTTQTQYF.

The chain employs TRBV7-6 and TRBJ1-6; maybe TRBD1 (6 bases). CDR1 is SGHVS, CDR2 FNYEAQ, per germline. The CDR3 covers 16 residues. The V and J ends lost 4 bases and 7 bases respectively, with 17 bases between them. The DNA of the CDR3 is TGTGCCAGCAGCTCCCAGGGGTCAGGAGGGAATTCACCCCTCCACTTT. Its protein is CASSSQGSGGNSPLHF.

The chain combines TRBV11-3 with TRBJ2-3; 11 nucleotides match TRBD1. CDR1 is SGHNT and CDR2 is YENEEA in the germline V gene. After removal of 6 bases from V and 3 bases from J, the junction contained 5 bases not matched to a gene. This CDR3 comprises 15 residues. The CDR3 bases are TGTGCCAGCAGTCCCGGACAGGGGGCTACAGATACGCAGTATTTT. This encodes CASSPGQGATDTQYF.

The chain combines TRBV19 with TRBJ2-7, with a possible D match to TRBD2 (6 bases). Germline CDR1 reads LNHDA; CDR2 reads SQIVND (reference sequence). This CDR3 region has 15 residues. V dropped 3 bases and J dropped 0 bases, with 12 bases sitting between them. CDR3 sequence: CASSMGGTGSYEQYF. In DNA form, the CDR3 reads TGTGCCAGTAGTATGGGGGGAACAGGCTCCTACGAGCAGTACTTC.

The V call is TRBV5-6, the J call TRBJ1-2; D unclear. Trimming took off 0 bases at V and 5 bases at J, with 5 bases between the two ends. This CDR3 contains 12 residues. CDR1 is SGHDT and CDR2 is YYEEEE in the germline V gene. DNA of the CDR3: TGTGCCAGCAGCTTGGCCGAATATGGCTACACCTTC. Amino acids: CASSLAEYGYTF.

The chain is built from TRBV2 and TRBJ1-1; D may be TRBD1 (5 bases). CDR3 length: 14 amino acids. V lost 6 bases to trimming and J lost 1 base, with 12 bases between them. Germline V CDR1 and CDR2: SNHLY, FYNNEI. CDR3 coding DNA: TGTGCCAGCAGGGGGGGACGGCCGAACACTGAAGCTTTCTTT. This encodes CASRGGRPNTEAFF.

The CDR3 loop reads CASSSLPASIYNEQFF. The DNA for the CDR3 is TGCGCCAGCAGCTCCCTCCCCGCTTCGATTTACAATGAGCAGTTCTTC. V gene TRBV5-1 combines with J gene TRBJ2-1; D gene uncertain. The CDR3 consists of 16 residues. Trimming took 3 bases from V and 4 from J, leaving 17 bases between them. Germline CDR1 and CDR2: SGHRS and YFSETQ.

The chain has TRBV29-1 and TRBJ2-2; TRBD2 agrees at 9 bases. Germline V gene lookup returns CDR1 SQVTM and CDR2 ANQGSEA. The CDR3 contains 15 residues. The J segment lost 1 base and the V segment lost 4 bases, leaving 4 bases of the junction unmatched. The CDR3 loop reads CSVARGGWNTGELFF. The CDR3 bases are TGCAGCGTTGCGCGGGGGGGGTGGAACACCGGGGAGCTGTTTTTT.

CDR3 loop: CASSPDSSYGYTF. For the CDR3, the DNA is TGCGCCAGCAGCCCCGACAGCTCGTATGGCTACACCTTC. The chain has TRBV4-1 and TRBJ1-2; TRBD1 might be the D (5 bases). V lost 4 bases and J 5 bases, leaving 11 bases between the germline ends. CDR1 and CDR2 from the germline V gene are MGHRA and YSYEKL. The CDR3 has 13 amino acids.

V usage is TRBV5-1 and J usage is TRBJ1-2; TRBD1 agrees at 8 bases. V was clipped by 3 bases and J by 8 bases; unmatched bases: 6. CDR1 is SGHRS and CDR2 is YFSETQ in the germline V gene. This CDR3 region has 13 residues. As DNA, the CDR3 is TGCGCCAGCAGCTCCCGGACAGGGCAGGGCTACACCTTC. It codes for CASSSRTGQGYTF.

The gene calls are TRBV2 and TRBJ2-1, with D perhaps matching TRBD2 (5 bases). Germline assignment: CDR1 SNHLY and CDR2 FYNNEI. The V end lost 6 bases, the J end lost 4 bases, and 10 bases lay between the germline ends. The CDR3 has 13 residues. DNA of the CDR3: TGTGCCAGCAGGCGGGTCGCTTACAATGAGCAGTTCTTC. Amino acid sequence: CASRRVAYNEQFF.

J is TRBJ1-5 and V is TRBV28, with D possibly TRBD1 on 5 matching bases. The CDR3 loop spans 14 amino acids. Germline CDR1 MDHEN, CDR2 SYDVKM. V lost 1 base and J lost 2, with 6 bases in between. The CDR3 DNA sequence: TGTGCCAGCAGTTTATTGGGGGGCAATCAGCCCCAGCATTTT. The encoded protein is CASSLLGGNQPQHF.

The chain couples TRBV14 to TRBJ2-2; weak D call: TRBD2 (6 bases). The CDR3 is 13 residues long. Trimming shortened V by 6 bases and J by 6 bases, and 11 bases separated the two germline ends. The germline CDR1 and CDR2 sequences are SGHDN and FVKESK. CDR3 residues: CASSQLAPGELFF. CDR3 nucleotides: TGTGCCAGCAGTCAACTAGCCCCCGGGGAGCTGTTTTTT.

V is TRBV5-1 and J is TRBJ2-7; D call uncertain. The germline gives CDR1 SGHRS, CDR2 YFSETQ. The V end lost 1 base, the J end lost 6 bases, and 8 bases lay between the germline ends. The CDR3 is 12 residues long. The CDR3 here is CASSLKGPEQYF. CDR3 DNA: TGCGCCAGCAGCTTGAAAGGTCCCGAGCAGTACTTC.

The chain carries TRBV10-3 and TRBJ2-2; 10 bases agree with TRBD1. The CDR3 runs to 15 residues. V lost 5 bases and J lost 7; bases outside the gene matches: 7. Per the germline V gene, CDR1 is ENHRY and CDR2 is SYGVKD. CDR3 nucleotide sequence: TGTGCCATCAGTCAGGGGACAGGGGCGGACGGGGAGCTGTTTTTT. It specifies CAISQGTGADGELFF.

This chain uses TRBV7-8 with TRBJ2-3; no firm D call. Germline V gene sequence: CDR1 SGHVS, CDR2 FQNEAQ. V lost 0 bases and J 5 bases, leaving 0 bases between the germline ends. The CDR3 consists of 11 residues. CDR3 in amino acids: CASSLADTQYF. The CDR3 DNA is TGTGCCAGCAGCTTAGCAGATACGCAGTATTTT.

V usage is TRBV4-3 and J usage is TRBJ1-2; no definite D call. Germline V CDR1 and CDR2: LGHNA, YSLEER. Trimming pared 5 bases from V and 6 bases from J, leaving 10 bases between. The length of the CDR3 is 12 residues. The CDR3 nucleotides read TGCGCCAGCAGCGCAACTGGAAATGGCTACACCTTC. Its translation: CASSATGNGYTF.

The gene calls are TRBV9 and TRBJ1-1, with TRBD1 as a possible D gene (5 bases). Germline lookup yields CDR1 SGDLS and CDR2 YYNGEE. V gave up 2 bases and J gave up 6 bases, with 11 bases separating them. This CDR3 comprises 13 residues. The CDR3, as DNA: TGTGCCAGCAGCGTCGTTCCGGGGCCTGAAGCTTTCTTT. Translated: CASSVVPGPEAFF.

This clone is categorized as large (0.1 to 1%). The J gene is TRBJ2-7, the V gene TRBV10-3, with D perhaps TRBD1 or TRBD2 (5 bases each). Germline CDR1 and CDR2: ENHRY and SYGVKD. V was cut by 4 bases and J by 3 bases, with 16 bases left in between. The CDR3 is 15 residues long. CDR3 sequence reads: CAISGPGRHGYEQYF. The CDR3, as DNA: TGTGCCATCAGTGGCCCGGGGCGGCACGGCTACGAGCAGTACTTC.

The V gene is TRBV19, the J gene TRBJ2-1; D perhaps matches TRBD1 (6 bases). Looked up from germline, CDR1 is LNHDA and CDR2 is SQIVND (reference sequence). V gave up 3 bases and J gave up 4 bases, with 13 bases separating them. There are 15 residues in the CDR3. CDR3 sequence (DNA): TGTGCCAGTAGTATGAGTGGGGGCCCTTACAATGAGCAGTTCTTC. This translates into CASSMSGGPYNEQFF.

The chain employs TRBV10-3 and TRBJ2-5; D is perhaps TRBD1 (6 bases). Germline CDR1 and CDR2: ENHRY and SYGVKD. This CDR3 is 14 amino acids long. The V gene lost 6 bases and the J gene lost 3 bases, with 14 bases spanning the gap. CDR3 amino acids: CAISDRDKKETQYF. The DNA for the CDR3 is TGTGCCATCAGCGACCGGGACAAGAAAGAGACCCAGTACTTC.

This chain joins TRBV19 and TRBJ2-3; the match to TRBD2 covers 8 bases. V shed 2 bases, J shed 1 base, and the junction held 2 bases outside the gene matches. This CDR3 is built from 15 residues. CDR1 and CDR2 (germline): LNHDA, SQIVND (reference sequence). The CDR3 here is CASSILTSGTDTQYF. The CDR3 DNA reads as TGTGCCAGTAGTATACTGACTAGCGGCACAGATACGCAGTATTTT.

V gene TRBV5-3 combines with J gene TRBJ2-7; D ambiguous. TRBV5-3 has ORF status, its function being uncertain. The CDR3 consists of 13 residues. The germline V and J ends were trimmed by 2 bases and 0 bases, with 6 bases remaining between them. As DNA, the CDR3 is TGTGCCAGAAGCTTAACGGTCTCCTACGAGCAGTACTTC. It codes for CARSLTVSYEQYF.

This rearrangement joins TRBV15 to TRBJ1-6; TRBD1 might be the D (5 bases). The CDR3 is 15 residues long. V shed 6 bases and J shed 0 bases, with 9 bases lying between them. CDR1 and CDR2 from the germline V gene are LNHNV and YYDKDF (reference sequence). The DNA for the CDR3 is TGTGCCACCAGATTGGGGGGCTCCTATAATTCACCCCTCCACTTT. Residues: CATRLGGSYNSPLHF.

The rearrangement uses TRBV18 and TRBJ2-4, with TRBD1 matching over 10 bases. Germline V gene data show CDR1 as KGHSH and CDR2 as LQKENI. The CDR3 extends over 17 amino acids. The V and J ends lost 0 bases and 0 bases, in that order; junction bases with no gene match: 2. In DNA, the CDR3 is TGTGCCAGCTCACCACCGGGACAGGGGATAGCCAAAAACATTCAGTACTTC. This sequence encodes CASSPPGQGIAKNIQYF.

The chain is built from TRBV7-3 and TRBJ1-1; D gene uncertain. Looked up from germline, CDR1 is SGHTA and CDR2 is FQGTGA. V lost 3 bases and J 1 base, leaving 6 bases between the germline ends. This CDR3 comprises 13 residues. In DNA, the CDR3 is TGTGCCAGCAGCTTTCAGGAGAACACTGAAGCTTTCTTT. It yields the protein CASSFQENTEAFF.

The chain employs TRBV6-6 and TRBJ1-1, with a tentative D call TRBD1 (5 bases). This CDR3 has 12 amino acids. Between the trimmed V and J ends, which lost 6 bases and 8 bases, there was a span of 13 bases. Germline CDR1 and CDR2: MNHNY and SVGAGI (reference sequence). CDR3 in DNA: TGTGCCAGCAGCCTCAGGGACTCCGAAGCTTTCTTT. Protein: CASSLRDSEAFF.

The chain combines TRBV7-3 with TRBJ2-5; no clear D. CDR1 and CDR2 from the germline V gene are SGHTA and FQGTGA. This CDR3 contains 11 residues. V lost 3 bases to trimming and J lost 5 bases, with 4 bases between them. CDR3 nucleotide sequence: TGTGCCAGCAGCTTCCCTGAGACCCAGTACTTC. As protein: CASSFPETQYF. Drawing the rest from reference TRBV7-3 and TRBJ2-5, the complete variable domain is GAGVSQTPSNKVTEKGKYVELRCDPISGHTALYWYRQSLGQGPEFLIYFQGTGAADDSGLPNDRFFAVRPEGSVSTLKIQRTERGDSAVYLCASSFPETQYFGPGTRLLVL.

V usage is TRBV19 and J usage is TRBJ2-3; the D gene is possibly TRBD2 (6 bases). V was cut by 3 bases and J by 6 bases, with 16 bases left in between. Germline V gene data show CDR1 as LNHDA and CDR2 as SQIVND (reference sequence). The CDR3 is made up of 15 amino acids. CDR3 in amino acids: CASSMVAGRPDTQYF. Written as DNA, the CDR3 is TGTGCCAGTAGTATGGTGGCGGGGCGACCGGATACGCAGTATTTT.